The entry below gives a single T cell receptor (beta chain) sequence along with its context. After extraction with the RNeasy kit, roughly 0.45 to 1 ug of the RNA was reverse transcribed using random hexamers. In TCRdb, the immunoSEQ multiplex PCR reads were re-called with MiXCR into one record per CDR3 protein. This table holds 110,000 or so distinct CDR3 sequences, about nine tenths found once. This entry is derived from a study of CD8 T cells in Susac syndrome. CD8+ and CD4+ T cells from blood underwent TCR beta sequencing, which was carried out in a high-throughput format. It was healthy donors who served as the controls, matched for age and sex. V lost 2 bases, J lost 0 bases, and 10 bases lay in between. Germline CDR1 SGHRS, CDR2 YFSETQ. The CDR3 consists of 15 residues.

The chain employs TRBV5-1 and TRBJ2-3; D possibly corresponds to TRBD1 (5 bases). The specimen was CD4+ T cells from PBMCs. The origin of this receptor is a human donor in good health. Here the CDR3 DNA reads TGCGCCAGCAGCTTTGAGGACAAGAGCACAGATACGCAGTATTTT. Translating gives CASSFEDKSTDTQYF.